These 7 T cell receptor beta chains came from one sample sequenced in a study of T cells in Graves' hyperthyroidism and ophthalmopathy. Amplified TCR beta CDR3 regions came from RNA transcripts. The HTBI primer set drove a first-round RT-PCR of the TCR CDR3. TCRdb re-derived calls from the multiplex PCR reads in MiXCR, one entry per CDR3 protein. The data contain 250,000 to 350,000 distinct CDR3 sequences, approximately 17% of them singletons. Sample: blood. Receptors were obtained from an older woman with Graves' ophthalmopathy.

The rearrangement joins TRBV4-3 to TRBJ2-4; 7 bases fit TRBD2. Trimming cost V 0 bases and J 0 bases; bases outside gene matches: 5. The CDR3 has 17 amino acids. Germline CDR1 LGHNA, CDR2 YSLEER. The CDR3 nucleotides are TGCGCCAGCAGCCAAGATCAGCGGGGTCTAGCCAAAAACATTCAGTACTTC. It specifies CASSQDQRGLAKNIQYF.

The V gene is TRBV28, the J gene TRBJ1-1; no firm D call. The CDR3 runs to 12 residues. The V and J ends lost 8 bases and 5 bases respectively, with 12 bases between them. The V gene's germline CDR1 is MDHEN and CDR2 SYDVKM. DNA of the CDR3: TGTGCCAGCTTTAGTAGGAGAACTGAAGCTTTCTTT. Translation: CASFSRRTEAFF.

This clonotype came up a few times. This rearrangement joins TRBV6-1 to TRBJ2-2; D unresolved. This CDR3 has 13 amino acids. The germline gives CDR1 MNHNS, CDR2 SASEGT. V dropped 3 bases and J dropped 1 base, with 3 bases sitting between them. CDR3 DNA: TGTGCCAGCAGTGATTGGAACACCGGGGAGCTGTTTTTT. This codes for CASSDWNTGELFF.

Ten or more counts support this clonotype. The CDR3 DNA reads TGTGCCAGCAGTTTCAGCGGGAGCGGTGTCGAGCAGTTCTTC. Translated: CASSFSGSGVEQFF. The chain joins TRBV2 to TRBJ2-1; 8 positions agree with TRBD2. Germline values: CDR1 SNHLY, CDR2 FYNNEI. V dropped 5 bases and J dropped 10; count of bases not matched to a gene: 10. The length of the CDR3 is 14 residues.

This clonotype was picked up many times. V gene TRBV6-5 combines with J gene TRBJ2-4; TRBD1 is a possible D gene (6 bases). This CDR3 contains 14 residues. The germline gives CDR1 MNHEY, CDR2 SVGAGI. Trimming took 2 bases from V and 1 from J, leaving 6 bases between them. The CDR3 is CASSYQGAKNIQYF. CDR3 in DNA: TGTGCCAGCAGTTACCAGGGGGCCAAAAACATTCAGTACTTC.

This clonotype has a handful of counts. A much more abundant neighbour one base away suggests this may be a read error. The J gene is TRBJ1-2, the V gene TRBV9, with D perhaps TRBD1 (6 bases). Deletions cut 3 bases from V and 7 bases from J, with 13 bases between. The V gene's germline CDR1 is SGDLS and CDR2 YYNGEE. This CDR3 is built from 13 residues. CDR3 protein: CASSDRALSGYTF. The CDR3 coding sequence is TGTGCCAGCAGCGACAGGGCTTTAAGTGGCTACACCTTC.

This clonotype was seen ten or more times. The CDR3 DNA reads TGCAGTGCTACGGGACCCACAGGGTCAGAAGCTTTCTTT. Translation gives CSATGPTGSEAFF. The chain couples TRBV20-1 to TRBJ1-1; D might be TRBD1 (6 bases). This CDR3 is 13 amino acids long. Germline V lookup: CDR1 DFQATT, CDR2 SNEGSKA (reference sequence). Deletions cut 4 bases from V and 8 bases from J, with 17 bases between.